Below, 9 T cell receptor beta chains from the same sample are listed, as sequenced in a study of CD8 T cells in ankylosing spondylitis. MiXCR, run by TCRdb on the 5' RACE reads, gives a single entry per CDR3 protein. Here the sample spans some 150,000 distinct CDR3 sequences, around 42% being singletons. Sequencing input: synovial fluid, either unsorted or a sorted T cell fraction (not recorded which). The receptors originated from a male donor with ankylosing spondylitis.

In nucleotides, the CDR3 is TGTGCCAGCAGTTTATGGGGGATGAACACTGAAGCTTTCTTT. Amino acids: CASSLWGMNTEAFF. This chain connects TRBV12-3 or TRBV12-4 to TRBJ1-1, with D maybe TRBD1 (5 bases). V was cut by 2 bases and J by 0 bases, with 7 bases left in between. This CDR3 comprises 14 residues.

This sequence joins TRBV13 and TRBJ2-4; D is perhaps TRBD1 (6 bases). The V gene's germline CDR1 is PRHDT and CDR2 FYEKMQ (reference sequence). This CDR3 is built from 14 residues. Trimming took off 6 bases at V and 3 bases at J, with 12 bases between the two ends. The chain's CDR3 is CASRGARDKNIQYF. CDR3 coding DNA: TGTGCCAGCAGGGGGGCACGGGACAAAAACATTCAGTACTTC. Filled out from reference TRBV13 and TRBJ2-4, the complete variable domain reads AAGVIQSPRHLIKEKRETATLKCYPIPRHDTVYWYQQGPGQDPQFLISFYEKMQSDKGSIPDRFSAQQFSDYHSELNMSSLELGDSALYFCASRGARDKNIQYFGAGTRLSVL.

The chain is built from TRBV14 and TRBJ1-3, with unresolved D. Germline loops: CDR1 SGHDN, CDR2 FVKESK. Trimming pared 0 bases from V and 0 bases from J, leaving 12 bases between. The CDR3 has 17 amino acids. CDR3 bases: TGTGCCAGCAGCCAAGATTTCGGACTGTACTCTGGAAACACCATATATTTT. This sequence encodes CASSQDFGLYSGNTIYF.

The chain couples TRBV24-1 to TRBJ1-2, with TRBD1 as a possible D gene (5 bases). Trimming took off 5 bases at V and 3 bases at J, with 9 bases between the two ends. CDR3 length: 13 residues. Looked up from germline, CDR1 is KGHDR and CDR2 is SFDVKD. The CDR3 region is CATSVDSDYGYTF. CDR3 bases: TGTGCCACCAGTGTCGACAGTGACTATGGCTACACCTTC.

This clonotype was observed many times. V and J are TRBV20-1 and TRBJ1-1; TRBD1 matches 9 bases. The germline V gene has CDR1 DFQATT and CDR2 SNEGSKA (reference sequence). The CDR3 is made up of 14 amino acids. Trimming took 2 bases from V and 3 from J; bases not matched to a gene: 4. The CDR3 nucleotides are TGCAGTGCTAGATCCGGGACAGGGCACACTGAAGCTTTCTTT. It encodes CSARSGTGHTEAFF.

This sequence joins TRBV3-1 and TRBJ2-7; 8 bases fit TRBD1. V trimming: 5 bases; J trimming: 2 bases; junction bases outside the gene matches: 5. Germline CDR1 is LGHDT and CDR2 is YNNKEL (reference sequence). The CDR3 covers 14 residues. CDR3 region: CASSTGTGPYEQYF. As DNA, the CDR3 is TGTGCCAGCAGCACCGGGACAGGACCCTACGAGCAGTACTTC.

V is TRBV2 and J is TRBJ1-2; no firm D call. Germline V gives CDR1 SNHLY, CDR2 FYNNEI. V dropped 4 bases and J dropped 8 bases, with 26 bases sitting between them. The CDR3 is made up of 17 amino acids. The CDR3 loop reads CASSVYIGVMPSRGYTF. DNA of the CDR3: TGTGCCAGCAGTGTCTATATCGGGGTCATGCCATCGAGGGGCTACACCTTC.

This chain links TRBV4-3 with TRBJ2-7, with TRBD2 identical over 8 bases. The CDR3 is 16 residues long. Losses at the gene ends were 0 bases for V and 2 bases for J; bases not matched to a gene: 6. Germline V gives CDR1 LGHNA, CDR2 YSLEER. The CDR3 DNA reads TGCGCCAGCAGCCAAGATATTCTAGCGGGTCCCTACGAGCAGTACTTC. Translation gives CASSQDILAGPYEQYF.

In nucleotides, the CDR3 is TGTGCCAGGGGCTTGTCGGGTTCCTATGGCTACACCTTC. Translation: CARGLSGSYGYTF. This chain joins TRBV5-6 and TRBJ1-2; D gene uncertain. The germline V and J ends were trimmed by 8 bases and 4 bases, with 15 bases remaining between them. The germline V gene has CDR1 SGHDT and CDR2 YYEEEE. The CDR3 has 13 residues.